This T cell receptor beta chain was identified in a study of T cell clonotyping in hematopoietic cell transplantation. Whole-study results and caveats: CD4 and CD8 repertoire contributions could not be separated without sorting.

In regard to this clone: What it recognizes is unknown.

Assay used: immunoSEQ multiplex PCR; TCRdb lists only in-frame clones, some missing. The sample holds approximately 16,000 clones; approximately 85% are singletons and the top ten take 3.5% to 4.5%. Per the germline V gene, CDR1 is MGHDK and CDR2 is SYGVNS. V shed 6 bases, J shed 2 bases, and the junction held 2 bases outside the gene matches. The CDR3 is 13 residues long. The source is a middle-aged woman in good health. Some clones in this sample may be carry-over from other donors' samples. The sample taken for sequencing was peripheral blood mononuclear cells. The V and J genes are TRBV25-1 and TRBJ2-7; 9 nucleotides match TRBD1. This chain's CDR3 is CASRTGGTYEQYF. Written as DNA, the CDR3 is TGTGCCAGCAGGACAGGGGGAACCTACGAGCAGTACTTC.